The TCR beta chain under discussion was sequenced for a study of T-cell memory formation after mild COVID-19. This clonotype was observed at least ten times. TCRdb re-called the 5' RACE reads through MiXCR, storing one row per CDR3 protein. The sample shows around 420,000 distinct CDR3 sequences, roughly a quarter of them seen only once. Germline CDR1 and CDR2: MNHEY and SVGAGI. The CDR3 extends over 12 amino acids. Trimming pared 6 bases from V and 11 bases from J, leaving 16 bases between. This TCR was recovered from an adult woman who had mild COVID-19 (a few samples of this study predate the infection). Cell type and time point are not known. Sequenced material: PBMCs or a T cell subset sorted from them (not recorded which). V gene TRBV6-5 combines with J gene TRBJ1-1; TRBD1 is a possible D gene (5 bases). The CDR3, as DNA: TGTGCCAGCAGCCTCCGGGGGAGGGAGGCTTTCTTT. Translating gives CASSLRGREAFF.